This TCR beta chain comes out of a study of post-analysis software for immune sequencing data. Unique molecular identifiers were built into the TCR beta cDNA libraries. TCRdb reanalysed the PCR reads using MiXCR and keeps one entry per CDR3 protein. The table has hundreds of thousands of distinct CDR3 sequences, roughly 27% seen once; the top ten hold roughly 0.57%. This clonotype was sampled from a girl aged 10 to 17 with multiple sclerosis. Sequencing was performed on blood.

The CDR3 region has the DNA TGTGCCAGCAGTTCCTACGAGGGGACAGTCAGCAATCAGCCCCAGCATTTT. Translation: CASSSYEGTVSNQPQHF. This chain joins TRBV6-5 and TRBJ1-5; 7 nucleotides agree with TRBD1. Germline V gives CDR1 MNHEY, CDR2 SVGAGI. The CDR3 contains 17 residues. V was pared by 4 bases and J by 1 base, with 10 bases of the junction left unmatched.